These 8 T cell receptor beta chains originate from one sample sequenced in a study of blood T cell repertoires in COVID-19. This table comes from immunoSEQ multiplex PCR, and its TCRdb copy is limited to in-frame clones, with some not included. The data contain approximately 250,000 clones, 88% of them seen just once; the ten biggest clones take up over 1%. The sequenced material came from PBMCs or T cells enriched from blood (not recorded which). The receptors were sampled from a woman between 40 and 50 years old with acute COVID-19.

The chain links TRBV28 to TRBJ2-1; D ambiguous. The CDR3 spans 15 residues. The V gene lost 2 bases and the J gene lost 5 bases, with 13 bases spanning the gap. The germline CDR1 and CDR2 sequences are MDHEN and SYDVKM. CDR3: CASSLTAVRHNEQFF. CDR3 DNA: TGTGCCAGCAGTTTAACGGCGGTCCGACACAATGAGCAGTTCTTC.

CDR3 nucleotide sequence: TGCAGTGCTAGTGGCGTTGCGGGAGCCCGCGAGACCCAGTACTTC. This encodes CSASGVAGARETQYF. The chain is built from TRBV20-1 and TRBJ2-5; 7 positions match TRBD2. From germline, CDR1 is DFQATT and CDR2 SNEGSKA (reference sequence). This CDR3 is built from 15 residues. The trim removed 3 bases at V and 5 bases at J, leaving 12 bases unmatched.

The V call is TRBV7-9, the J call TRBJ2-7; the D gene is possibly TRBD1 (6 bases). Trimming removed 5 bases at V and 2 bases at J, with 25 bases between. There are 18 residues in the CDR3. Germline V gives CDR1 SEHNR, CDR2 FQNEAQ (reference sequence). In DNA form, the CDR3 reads TGTGCCAGCAGCCCGGACATAGGGGCCGGGACAAACACCTACGAGCAGTACTTC. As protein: CASSPDIGAGTNTYEQYF.

This CDR3 is CASSLSMGQYRLTQYF. CDR3 bases: TGTGCCAGCAGTTTATCGATGGGCCAGTATCGTCTTACGCAGTATTTT. The chain combines TRBV27 with TRBJ2-3; the D is unclear. Trimming cost V 0 bases and J 8 bases, with 18 bases left between them. This CDR3 comprises 16 residues. The germline V gene encodes CDR1 MNHEY and CDR2 SMNVEV (reference sequence).

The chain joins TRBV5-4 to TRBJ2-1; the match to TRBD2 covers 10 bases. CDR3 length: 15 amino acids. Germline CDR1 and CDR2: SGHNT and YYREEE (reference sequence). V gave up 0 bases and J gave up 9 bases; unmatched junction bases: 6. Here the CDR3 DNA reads TGTGCCAGCAGCTTGGCACTAGCGGGATCCGGTGAGCAGTTCTTC. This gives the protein CASSLALAGSGEQFF. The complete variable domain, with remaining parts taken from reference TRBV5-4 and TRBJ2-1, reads ETGVTQSPTHLIKTRGQQVTLRCSSQSGHNTVSWYQQALGQGPQFIFQYYREEENGRGNFPPRFSGLQFPNYSSELNVNALELDDSALYLCASSLALAGSGEQFFGPGTRLTVL.

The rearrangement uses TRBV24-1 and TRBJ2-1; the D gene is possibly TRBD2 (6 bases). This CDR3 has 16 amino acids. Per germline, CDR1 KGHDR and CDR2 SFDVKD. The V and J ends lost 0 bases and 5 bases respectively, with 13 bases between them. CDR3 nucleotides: TGTGCCACCAGTGATTTGTCGGGAGAAGAGCACAATGAGCAGTTCTTC. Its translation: CATSDLSGEEHNEQFF.

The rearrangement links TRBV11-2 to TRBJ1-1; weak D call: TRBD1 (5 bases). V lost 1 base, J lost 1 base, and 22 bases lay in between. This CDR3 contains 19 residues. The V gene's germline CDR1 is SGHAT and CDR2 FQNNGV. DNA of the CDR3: TGTGCCAGCAGCTTAGCTTGGTGGCAGGGTGGTGGTAGGAACACTGAAGCTTTCTTT. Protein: CASSLAWWQGGGRNTEAFF.

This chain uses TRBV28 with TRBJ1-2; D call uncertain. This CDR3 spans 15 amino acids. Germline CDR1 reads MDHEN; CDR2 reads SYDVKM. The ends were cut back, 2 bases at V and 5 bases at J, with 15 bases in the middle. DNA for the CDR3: TGTGCCAGCAGTTTAACCAGTTCGGCGGAGTATGGCTACACCTTC. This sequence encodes CASSLTSSAEYGYTF.